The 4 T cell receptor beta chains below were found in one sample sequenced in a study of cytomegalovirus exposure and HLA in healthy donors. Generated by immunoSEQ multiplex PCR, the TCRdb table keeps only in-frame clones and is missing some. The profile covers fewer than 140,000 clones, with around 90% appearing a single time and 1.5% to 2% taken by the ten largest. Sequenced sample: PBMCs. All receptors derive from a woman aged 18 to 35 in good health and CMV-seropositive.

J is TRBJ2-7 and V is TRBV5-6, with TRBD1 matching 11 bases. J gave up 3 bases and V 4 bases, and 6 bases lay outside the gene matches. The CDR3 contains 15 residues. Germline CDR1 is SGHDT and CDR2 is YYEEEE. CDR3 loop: CASSPGTGGGYEQYF. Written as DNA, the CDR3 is TGTGCCAGCAGCCCAGGGACAGGGGGGGGCTACGAGCAGTACTTC.

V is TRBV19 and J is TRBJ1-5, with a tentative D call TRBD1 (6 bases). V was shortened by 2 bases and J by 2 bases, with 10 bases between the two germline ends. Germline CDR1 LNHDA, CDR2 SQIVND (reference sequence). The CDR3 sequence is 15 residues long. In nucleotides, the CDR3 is TGTGCCAGTAGTATAATACAGGGAGGCAATCAGCCCCAGCATTTT. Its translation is CASSIIQGGNQPQHF. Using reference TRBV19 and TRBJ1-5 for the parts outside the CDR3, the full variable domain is DGGITQSPKYLFRKEGQNVTLSCEQNLNHDAMYWYRQDPGQGLRLIYYSQIVNDFQKGDIAEGYSVSREKKESFPLTVTSAQKNPTAFYLCASSIIQGGNQPQHFGDGTRLSIL.

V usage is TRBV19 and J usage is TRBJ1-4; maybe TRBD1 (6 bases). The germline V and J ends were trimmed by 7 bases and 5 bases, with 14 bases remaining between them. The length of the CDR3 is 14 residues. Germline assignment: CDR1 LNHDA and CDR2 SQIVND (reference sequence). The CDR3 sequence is CASTLKGGNEKLFF. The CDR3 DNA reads TGTGCCAGTACCCTGAAGGGGGGGAATGAAAAACTGTTTTTT.

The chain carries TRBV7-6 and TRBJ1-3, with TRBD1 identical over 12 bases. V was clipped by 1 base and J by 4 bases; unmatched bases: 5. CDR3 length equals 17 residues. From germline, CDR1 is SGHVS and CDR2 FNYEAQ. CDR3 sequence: CASSLVGQGAAGNTIYF. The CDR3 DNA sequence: TGTGCCAGCAGCTTAGTGGGACAGGGGGCTGCAGGAAACACCATATATTTT.